This T cell receptor (beta chain) came from a study of early T cells in non-severe SARS-CoV-2 infection. Unique molecular identifiers were affixed to single, distinct cDNA molecules. TCRdb reprocessed the 5' RACE reads with MiXCR, giving one entry per CDR3 protein. There are over 90,000 distinct CDR3 sequences in the sample; 9.5% to 15% occur only once, and 4.4% lies in the top ten. The clonotype was recovered from an adult who was a healthcare worker with PCR-confirmed SARS-CoV-2 infection or an uninfected control (not recorded which). Material: whole blood, obtained at baseline.

DNA for the CDR3: TGTGCCAGCAGCGTAGCGGAGGGCGTTTCACCCCTCCACTTT. Its protein is CASSVAEGVSPLHF. This chain uses TRBV9 with TRBJ1-6; D is undetermined. Germline V gene lookup returns CDR1 SGDLS and CDR2 YYNGEE. CDR3 length: 14 amino acids. Trimming removed 0 bases from V and 9 bases from J, with 10 bases in between.